This TCR beta chain came from a study of CD8 T cells in Susac syndrome. As for the study in general: Patients with Susac syndrome had blood drawn and were at that point therapy-naive, on corticosteroids, or on intravenous immunoglobulin alone. Study conclusions and caveats: It was acknowledged by the study that relatively few individuals were included in its TCR sequencing and HLA analysis.

Points on this clonotype: Its specificity is not known.

TEMRA cells were FACS-enriched, unlike CD8+ and CD4+ T cells, which were negatively isolated. RNA amounts of 0.5 to 1 ug underwent reverse transcription with random hexamers. TCRdb re-derived calls from the immunoSEQ multiplex PCR reads in MiXCR, one entry per CDR3 protein. The sample carries about 150,000 distinct CDR3 sequences, roughly 96% recorded once. This CDR3 has 13 residues. V shed 8 bases and J 4 bases; nucleotides not matched to a gene: 3. Per the germline V gene, CDR1 is SNHLY and CDR2 is FYNNEI. This clonotype originated in a human donor with Susac syndrome. The sequenced material came from CD4+ T cells from PBMCs. The chain carries TRBV2 and TRBJ1-5, with 9 bases aligning to TRBD1. CDR3 residues: CASGTGKNQPQHF. The CDR3 DNA is TGTGCCAGCGGGACAGGGAAAAATCAGCCCCAGCATTTT.